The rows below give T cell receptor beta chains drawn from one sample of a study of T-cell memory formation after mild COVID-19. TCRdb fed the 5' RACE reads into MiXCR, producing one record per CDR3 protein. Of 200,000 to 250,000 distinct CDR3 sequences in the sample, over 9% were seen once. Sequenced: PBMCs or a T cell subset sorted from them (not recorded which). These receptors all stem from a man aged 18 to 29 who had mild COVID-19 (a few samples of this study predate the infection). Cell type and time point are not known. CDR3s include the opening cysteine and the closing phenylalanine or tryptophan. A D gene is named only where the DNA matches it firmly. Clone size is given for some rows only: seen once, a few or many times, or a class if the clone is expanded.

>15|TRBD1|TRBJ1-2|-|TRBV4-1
CASSLGQRVNYGYTF
TGCGCCAGCAGCCTGGGACAGCGGGTCAACTATGGCTACACCTTC
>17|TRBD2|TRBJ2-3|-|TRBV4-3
CASSQGGAGGPPDTQYF
TGCGCCAGCAGCCAAGGAGGGGCGGGGGGGCCTCCAGATACGCAGTATTTT
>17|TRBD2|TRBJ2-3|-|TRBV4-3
CASSQDQASGYTDTQYF
TGCGCCAGCAGCCAAGATCAGGCTAGCGGTTACACAGATACGCAGTATTTT
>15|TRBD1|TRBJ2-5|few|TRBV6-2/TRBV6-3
CASSFVQGDRETQYF
TGTGCCAGCAGTTTTGTACAGGGGGATCGGGAGACCCAGTACTTC
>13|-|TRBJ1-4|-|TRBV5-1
CASSGLPNEKLFF
TGCGCCAGCTCCGGGTTGCCTAATGAAAAACTGTTTTTT
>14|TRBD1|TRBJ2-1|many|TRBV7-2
CASSRTGGFSEQFF
TGTGCCAGCAGCAGGACAGGGGGCTTTAGTGAGCAGTTCTTC
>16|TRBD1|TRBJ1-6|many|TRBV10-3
CAISDRARDRSSPLHF
TGTGCCATCAGTGATCGTGCCAGGGACAGGTCTTCACCCCTCCACTTT
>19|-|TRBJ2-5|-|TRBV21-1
CASSKSLRDSPSCQETQYF
TGTGCCAGCAGCAAATCCCTCAGGGACAGCCCTAGTTGCCAAGAGACCCAGTACTTC
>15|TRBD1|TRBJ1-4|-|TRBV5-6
CASSLGTGVREKLFF
TGTGCCAGCAGCTTGGGAACAGGGGTCCGAGAAAAACTGTTTTTT
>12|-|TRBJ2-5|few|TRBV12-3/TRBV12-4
CASKREQETQYF
TGTGCCAGCAAAAGGGAACAAGAGACCCAGTACTTC
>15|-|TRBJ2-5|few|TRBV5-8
CASSLAVIVQETQYF
TGTGCCAGCAGCTTGGCCGTTATCGTCCAAGAGACCCAGTACTTC
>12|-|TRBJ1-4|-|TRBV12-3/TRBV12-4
CASSLTGLELFF
TGTGCCAGCAGTTTGACTGGGTTGGAACTGTTTTTT
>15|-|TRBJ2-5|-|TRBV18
CASSPTPRQAKTQYF
TGTGCCAGCTCACCTACCCCAAGACAGGCAAAGACCCAGTACTTC
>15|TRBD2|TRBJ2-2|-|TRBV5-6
CASSLAGAPTGELFF
TGTGCCAGCAGCTTAGCGGGGGCCCCAACCGGGGAGCTGTTTTTT
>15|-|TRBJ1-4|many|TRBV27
CASSFMPDRNEKLFF
TGTGCCAGCAGTTTCATGCCAGACCGAAATGAAAAACTGTTTTTT
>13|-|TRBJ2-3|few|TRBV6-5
CASSYARPDTQYF
TGTGCCAGCAGTTACGCCCGTCCAGATACGCAGTATTTT
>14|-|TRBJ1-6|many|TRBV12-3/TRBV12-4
CASSTRDSRGPLHF
TGTGCCAGCAGTACACGGGACTCCCGGGGGCCCCTCCACTTT
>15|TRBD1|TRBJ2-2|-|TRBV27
CASRRDRGYPGELFF
TGTGCCAGCAGAAGGGACAGGGGGTATCCCGGGGAGCTGTTTTTT
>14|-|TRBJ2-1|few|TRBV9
CASGAKVNPVLQFF
TGTGCCAGTGGGGCTAAGGTGAACCCAGTCCTGCAGTTCTTC
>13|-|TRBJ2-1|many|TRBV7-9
CATSLGTYNEQFF
TGTGCCACCTCTCTGGGGACGTACAATGAGCAGTTCTTC
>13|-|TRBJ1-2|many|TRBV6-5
CASSPHTNYGYTF
TGTGCCAGCAGCCCCCACACTAACTATGGCTACACCTTC
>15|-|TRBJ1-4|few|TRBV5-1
CASSRGEITNEKLFF
TGCGCCAGCAGCCGGGGGGAAATAACTAATGAAAAACTGTTTTTT
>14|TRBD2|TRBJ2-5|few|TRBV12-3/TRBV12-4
CASGGGAAQETQYF
TGTGCCAGCGGCGGGGGGGCCGCCCAAGAGACCCAGTACTTC
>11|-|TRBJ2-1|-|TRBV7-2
CASSVDNEQFF
TGTGCCAGCTCGGTCGACAATGAGCAGTTCTTC
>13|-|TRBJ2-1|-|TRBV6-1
CASSVSGNNEQFF
TGTGCCAGCAGTGTGTCGGGGAACAATGAGCAGTTCTTC
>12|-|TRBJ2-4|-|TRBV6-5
CASRGVKNIQYF
TGTGCCAGCAGGGGGGTCAAAAACATTCAGTACTTC
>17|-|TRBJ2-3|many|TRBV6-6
CASSYPREGSSTDTQYF
TGTGCCAGCAGTTACCCCAGAGAAGGGTCTAGCACAGATACGCAGTATTTT
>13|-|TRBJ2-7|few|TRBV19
CASSIGPRERQYF
TGTGCCAGTAGTATTGGCCCGAGGGAGCGGCAGTACTTC
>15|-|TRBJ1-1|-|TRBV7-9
CASSLEEGTRTEAFF
TGTGCCAGCAGCTTAGAGGAGGGTACGAGGACTGAAGCTTTCTTT
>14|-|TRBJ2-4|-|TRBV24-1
CATSDKDSKNIQYF
TGTGCCACCAGTGATAAGGACAGCAAAAACATTCAGTACTTC
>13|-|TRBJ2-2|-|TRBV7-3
CASSPQETGELFF
TGTGCCAGCAGCCCACAGGAGACCGGGGAGCTGTTTTTT
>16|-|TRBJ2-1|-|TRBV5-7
CASSFRGGRVHNEQFF
TGTGCCAGCAGCTTCCGCGGGGGCCGCGTCCACAATGAGCAGTTCTTC
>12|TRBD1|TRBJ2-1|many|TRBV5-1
CASSRQGDEQFF
TGCGCCAGCAGCCGACAGGGAGATGAGCAGTTCTTC
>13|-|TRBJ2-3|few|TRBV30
CAWSVRGTDTQYF
TGTGCCTGGAGTGTGCGGGGCACAGATACGCAGTATTTT
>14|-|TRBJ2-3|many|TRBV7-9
CASSPSFGADTQYF
TGTGCCAGCAGCCCTTCGTTTGGGGCGGATACGCAGTATTTT
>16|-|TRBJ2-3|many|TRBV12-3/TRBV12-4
CASSFGLSTGSDTQYF
TGTGCCAGCAGTTTTGGACTATCTACAGGGTCGGATACGCAGTATTTT
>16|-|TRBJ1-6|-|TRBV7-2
CASSSMTATPLWTLHF
TGTGCCAGCAGCTCAATGACAGCCACCCCCTTATGGACCCTCCACTTT
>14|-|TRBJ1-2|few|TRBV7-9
CASSFGRNKGGYTF
TGTGCCAGCAGCTTTGGTCGGAATAAGGGAGGCTACACCTTC
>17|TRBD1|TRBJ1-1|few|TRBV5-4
CASSSTGALFLNTEAFF
TGTGCCAGCAGCTCTACAGGGGCCCTATTTTTGAACACTGAAGCTTTCTTT
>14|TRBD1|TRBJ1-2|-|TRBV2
CASSPQGTGSGYTF
TGTGCCAGCAGTCCTCAGGGGACAGGGTCAGGCTACACCTTC
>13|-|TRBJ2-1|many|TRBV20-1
CSARDPNYNEQFF
TGCAGTGCTAGAGATCCTAACTACAATGAGCAGTTCTTC
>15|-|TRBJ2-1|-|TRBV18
CASSEAGLQGNEQFF
TGTGCCAGCTCAGAGGCGGGACTCCAAGGCAATGAGCAGTTCTTC
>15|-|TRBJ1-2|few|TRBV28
CASSLTGLSNYGYTF
TGTGCCAGCAGTTTAACCGGACTATCTAACTATGGCTACACCTTC
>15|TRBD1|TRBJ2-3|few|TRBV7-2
CASSLSGTGEHTQYF
TGTGCCAGCAGCTTAAGCGGGACAGGGGAACATACGCAGTATTTT
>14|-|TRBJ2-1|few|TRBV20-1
CSAPTPGSYNEQFF
TGCAGTGCTCCGACCCCGGGGTCCTACAATGAGCAGTTCTTC
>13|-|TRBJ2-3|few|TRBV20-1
CSAQSSSTDTQYF
TGCAGTGCTCAGTCCTCTAGCACAGATACGCAGTATTTT
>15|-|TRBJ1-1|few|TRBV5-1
CASSANSGLGTEAFF
TGCGCCAGCAGCGCAAACAGTGGGCTGGGCACTGAAGCTTTCTTT
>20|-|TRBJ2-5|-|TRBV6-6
CASSYSGLLAQNKRGETQYF
TGTGCCAGCAGTTACTCGGGTTTGCTAGCGCAAAACAAACGAGGGGAGACCCAGTACTTC
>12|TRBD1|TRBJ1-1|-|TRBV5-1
CASSQTGLEAFF
TGCGCCAGCTCCCAGACAGGGCTTGAAGCTTTCTTT
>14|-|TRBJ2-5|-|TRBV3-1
CASSRGGATPTQYF
TGTGCCAGCAGTCGCGGGGGCGCCACCCCCACCCAGTACTTC
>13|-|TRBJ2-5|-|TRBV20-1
CSAASPVVETQYF
TGCAGTGCTGCTTCACCCGTGGTAGAGACCCAGTACTTC
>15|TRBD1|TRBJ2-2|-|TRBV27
CASSGDRVPTGELFF
TGTGCCAGCAGTGGGGACAGGGTACCCACCGGGGAGCTGTTTTTT
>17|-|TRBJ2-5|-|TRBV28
CASTSFATGGRQETQYF
TGTGCCAGCACCTCCTTCGCCACCGGGGGACGCCAAGAGACCCAGTACTTC
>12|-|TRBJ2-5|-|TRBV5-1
CASSLEIETQYF
TGCGCCAGCAGCTTGGAGATCGAGACCCAGTACTTC
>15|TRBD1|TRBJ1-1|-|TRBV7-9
CASSPPDRVGTEAFF
TGTGCCAGCAGCCCCCCGGACAGGGTGGGGACTGAAGCTTTCTTT
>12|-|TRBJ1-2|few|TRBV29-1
CSAGSSNYGYTF
TGCAGCGCCGGATCATCAAACTATGGCTACACCTTC
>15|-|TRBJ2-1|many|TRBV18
CASSLSYHMDNEQFF
TGTGCCAGCTCACTAAGTTATCATATGGACAATGAGCAGTTCTTC
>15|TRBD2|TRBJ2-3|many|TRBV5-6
CASSLDALRGDTQYF
TGTGCCAGCAGCTTGGACGCCCTGCGGGGGGATACGCAGTATTTT
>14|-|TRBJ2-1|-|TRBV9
CASSEGFRVGEQFF
TGTGCCAGCAGCGAGGGGTTCAGGGTTGGTGAGCAGTTCTTC